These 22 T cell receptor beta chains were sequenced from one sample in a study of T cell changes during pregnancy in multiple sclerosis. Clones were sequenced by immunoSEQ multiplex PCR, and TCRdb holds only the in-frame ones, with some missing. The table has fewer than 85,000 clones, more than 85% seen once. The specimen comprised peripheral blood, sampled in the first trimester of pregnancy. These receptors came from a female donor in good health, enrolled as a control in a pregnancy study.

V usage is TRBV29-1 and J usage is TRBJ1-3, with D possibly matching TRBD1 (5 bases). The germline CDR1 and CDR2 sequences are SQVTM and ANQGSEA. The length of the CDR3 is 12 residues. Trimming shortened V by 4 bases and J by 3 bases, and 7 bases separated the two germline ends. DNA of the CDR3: TGCAGCGTTGTAGGGGTTGGAAACACCATATATTTT. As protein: CSVVGVGNTIYF.

Written as DNA, the CDR3 is TGTGCCAGCTCCTCGGAACTAGCGGGAGGGGGGGCCTACGAGCAGTACTTC. Translated: CASSSELAGGGAYEQYF. This chain connects TRBV2 to TRBJ2-7; 13 nucleotides agree with TRBD2. V lost 8 bases to trimming and J lost 2 bases; unmatched junction nucleotides: 12. Germline V gives CDR1 SNHLY, CDR2 FYNNEI. The CDR3 extends over 17 amino acids.

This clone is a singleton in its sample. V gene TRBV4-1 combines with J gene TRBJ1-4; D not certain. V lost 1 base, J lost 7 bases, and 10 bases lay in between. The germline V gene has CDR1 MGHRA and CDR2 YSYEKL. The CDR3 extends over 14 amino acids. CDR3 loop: CASSQAPPVEKLFF. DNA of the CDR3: TGCGCCAGCAGCCAAGCCCCTCCGGTTGAAAAACTGTTTTTT.

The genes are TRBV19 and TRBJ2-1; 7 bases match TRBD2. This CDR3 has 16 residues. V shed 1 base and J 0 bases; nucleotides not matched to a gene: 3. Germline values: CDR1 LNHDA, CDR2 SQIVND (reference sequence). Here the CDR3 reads CASSIGSGGSYNEQFF. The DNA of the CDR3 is TGTGCCAGTAGTATAGGGTCGGGGGGCTCCTACAATGAGCAGTTCTTC.

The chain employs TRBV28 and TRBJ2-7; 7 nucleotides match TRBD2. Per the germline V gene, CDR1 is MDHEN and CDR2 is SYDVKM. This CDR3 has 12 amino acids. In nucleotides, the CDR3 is TGTGCTAGCGGGCTATTCAGGGACGAGCAGTACTTC. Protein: CASGLFRDEQYF.

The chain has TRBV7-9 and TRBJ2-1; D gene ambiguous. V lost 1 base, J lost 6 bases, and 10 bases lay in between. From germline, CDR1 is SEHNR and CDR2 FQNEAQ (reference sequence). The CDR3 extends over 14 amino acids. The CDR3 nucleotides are TGTGCCAGCAGCTTAGTTTTGGCTCCCAATGAGCAGTTCTTC. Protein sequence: CASSLVLAPNEQFF.

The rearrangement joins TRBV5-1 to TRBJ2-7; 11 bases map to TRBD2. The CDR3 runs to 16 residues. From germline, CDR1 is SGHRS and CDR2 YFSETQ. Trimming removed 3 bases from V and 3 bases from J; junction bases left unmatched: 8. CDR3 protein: CASSSPGLAGFYEQYF. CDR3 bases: TGCGCCAGCAGCTCTCCAGGACTAGCGGGCTTCTACGAGCAGTACTTC.

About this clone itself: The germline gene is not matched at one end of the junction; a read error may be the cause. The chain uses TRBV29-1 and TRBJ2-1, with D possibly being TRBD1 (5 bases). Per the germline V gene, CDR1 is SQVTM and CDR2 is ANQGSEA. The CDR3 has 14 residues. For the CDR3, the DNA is TGCAGCGTAGAAGACAGTACATCCTACAATGAGCAGTTCTTC. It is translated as CSVEDSTSYNEQFF.

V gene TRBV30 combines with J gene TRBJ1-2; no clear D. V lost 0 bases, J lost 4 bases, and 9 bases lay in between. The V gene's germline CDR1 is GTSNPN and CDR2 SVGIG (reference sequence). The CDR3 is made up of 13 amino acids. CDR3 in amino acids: CAWSVASFYGYTF. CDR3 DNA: TGTGCCTGGAGTGTAGCGTCCTTCTATGGCTACACCTTC. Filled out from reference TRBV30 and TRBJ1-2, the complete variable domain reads SQTIHQWPATLVQPVGSPLSLECTVEGTSNPNLYWYRQAAGRGLQLLFYSVGIGQISSEVPQNLSASRPQDRQFILSSKKLLLSDSGFYLCAWSVASFYGYTFGSGTRLTVV.

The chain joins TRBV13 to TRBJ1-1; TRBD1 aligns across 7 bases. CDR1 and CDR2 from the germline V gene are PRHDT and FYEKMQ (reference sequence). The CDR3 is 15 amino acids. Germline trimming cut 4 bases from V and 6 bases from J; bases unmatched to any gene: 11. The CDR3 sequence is CASSSDRSGSAEAFF. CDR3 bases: TGTGCCAGCAGCTCGGACAGGTCCGGGAGCGCTGAAGCTTTCTTT.

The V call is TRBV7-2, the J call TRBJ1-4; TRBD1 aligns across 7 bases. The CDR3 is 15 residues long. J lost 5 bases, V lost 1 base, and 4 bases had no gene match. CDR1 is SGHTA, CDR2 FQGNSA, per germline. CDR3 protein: CASSLDGTANEKLFF. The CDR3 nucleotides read TGTGCCAGCAGCTTAGATGGGACAGCGAATGAAAAACTGTTTTTT. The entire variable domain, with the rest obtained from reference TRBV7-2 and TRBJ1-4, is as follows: GAGVSQSPSNKVTEKGKDVELRCDPISGHTALYWYRQSLGQGLEFLIYFQGNSAPDKSGLPSDRFSAERTGGSVSTLTIQRTQQEDSAVYLCASSLDGTANEKLFFGSGTQLSVL.

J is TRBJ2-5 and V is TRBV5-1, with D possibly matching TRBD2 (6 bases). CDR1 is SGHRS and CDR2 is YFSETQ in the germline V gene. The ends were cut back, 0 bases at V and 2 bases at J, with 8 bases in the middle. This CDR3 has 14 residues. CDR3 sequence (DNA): TGCGCCAGCAGCTTGGCCGGACTACAAGAGACCCAGTACTTC. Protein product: CASSLAGLQETQYF.

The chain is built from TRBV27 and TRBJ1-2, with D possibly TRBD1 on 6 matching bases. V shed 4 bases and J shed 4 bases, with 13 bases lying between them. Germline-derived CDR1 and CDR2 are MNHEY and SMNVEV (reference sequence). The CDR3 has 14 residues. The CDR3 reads CASSSGTTVYGYTF. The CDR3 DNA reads TGTGCCAGCAGTTCCGGGACAACGGTCTATGGCTACACCTTC.

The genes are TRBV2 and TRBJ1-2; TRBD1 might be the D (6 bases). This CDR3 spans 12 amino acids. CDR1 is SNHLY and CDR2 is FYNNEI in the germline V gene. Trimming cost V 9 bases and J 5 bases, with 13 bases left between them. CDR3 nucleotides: TGTGCCAGGAGCACGGACAGATATGGCTACACCTTC. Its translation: CARSTDRYGYTF.

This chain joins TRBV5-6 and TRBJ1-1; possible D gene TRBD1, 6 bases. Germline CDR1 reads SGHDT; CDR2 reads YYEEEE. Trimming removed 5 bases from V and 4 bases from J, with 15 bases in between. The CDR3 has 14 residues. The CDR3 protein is CASRGTGLGTEAFF. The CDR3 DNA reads TGTGCCAGCAGGGGAACAGGGTTGGGCACTGAAGCTTTCTTT.

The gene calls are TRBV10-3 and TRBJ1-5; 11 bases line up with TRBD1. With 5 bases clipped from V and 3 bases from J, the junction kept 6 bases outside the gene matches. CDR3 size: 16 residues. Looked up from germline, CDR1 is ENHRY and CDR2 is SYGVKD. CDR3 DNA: TGTGCCATCAGTAAGGACAGGGGGCTTGACAATCAGCCCCAGCATTTT. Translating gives CAISKDRGLDNQPQHF.

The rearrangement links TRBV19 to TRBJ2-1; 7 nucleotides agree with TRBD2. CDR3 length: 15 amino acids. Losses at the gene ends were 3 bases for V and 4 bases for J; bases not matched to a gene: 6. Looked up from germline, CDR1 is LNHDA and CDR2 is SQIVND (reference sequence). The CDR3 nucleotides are TGTGCCAGTAGTATGGCGGGAGCGGGGTACAATGAGCAGTTCTTC. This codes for CASSMAGAGYNEQFF.

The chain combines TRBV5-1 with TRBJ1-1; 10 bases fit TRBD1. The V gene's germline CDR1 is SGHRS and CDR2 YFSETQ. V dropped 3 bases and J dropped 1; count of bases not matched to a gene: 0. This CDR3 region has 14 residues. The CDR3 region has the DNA TGCGCCAGCAGCTGGGACAGGGGGAACACTGAAGCTTTCTTT. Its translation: CASSWDRGNTEAFF.

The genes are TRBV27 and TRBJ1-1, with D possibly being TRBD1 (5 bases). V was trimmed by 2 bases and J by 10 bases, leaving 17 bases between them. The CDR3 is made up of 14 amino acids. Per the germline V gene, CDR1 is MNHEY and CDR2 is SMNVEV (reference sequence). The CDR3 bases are TGTGCCAGCAGTTTAACGGGGGGGAGCTGGAGAGCTTTCTTT. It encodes CASSLTGGSWRAFF.

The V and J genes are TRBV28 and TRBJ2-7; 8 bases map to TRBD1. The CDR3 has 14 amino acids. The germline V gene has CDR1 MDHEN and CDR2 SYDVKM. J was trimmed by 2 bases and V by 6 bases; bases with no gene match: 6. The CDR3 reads CASRGDRYPYEQYF. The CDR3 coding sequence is TGTGCCAGCAGGGGGGACAGGTACCCCTACGAGCAGTACTTC.

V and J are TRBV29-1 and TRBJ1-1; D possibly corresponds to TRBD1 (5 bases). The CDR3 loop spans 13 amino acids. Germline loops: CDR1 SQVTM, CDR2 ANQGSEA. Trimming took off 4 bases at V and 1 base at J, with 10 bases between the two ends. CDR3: CSVGTSPNTEAFF. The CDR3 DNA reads TGCAGCGTTGGGACAAGCCCGAACACTGAAGCTTTCTTT.

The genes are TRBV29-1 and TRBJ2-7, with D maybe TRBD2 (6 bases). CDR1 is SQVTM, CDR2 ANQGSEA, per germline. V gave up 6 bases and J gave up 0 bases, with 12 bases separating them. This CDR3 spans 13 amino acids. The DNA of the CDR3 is TGCAGCGTCGGGGACGGGAGCTCCTACGAGCAGTACTTC. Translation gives CSVGDGSSYEQYF.